The clone carrying this T cell receptor beta chain appeared once. The sample is drawn from a study of blood T cell repertoires in COVID-19. The wider study: There were acute and convalescent COVID-19 samples, and they came from the United States, Italy and Spain.

In germline, CDR1 is SGHNT, CDR2 YYREEE (reference sequence). This CDR3 is built from 16 residues. Trimming cost V 3 bases and J 1 base; bases outside gene matches: 2. In the authors' methods: Amplifying reference gene primers gave estimates of nucleated cell counts. Data came from immunoSEQ multiplex PCR; TCRdb stores just in-frame clones and leaves some out. D and trimming come from the DNA, and the V and J calls and clone size come from that table. This table has about 180,000 clones, just over 85% appearing once. The specimen was peripheral blood. The chain is built from TRBV5-4 and TRBJ2-2; 11 bases are shared with TRBD2. This clonotype originated in a man aged 45 to 65 with active or convalescent COVID-19. CDR3 sequence reads: CASSYGTSGNTGELFF. The CDR3 DNA sequence: TGTGCCAGCAGCTACGGGACTAGCGGGAACACCGGGGAGCTGTTTTTT.